This T cell receptor (beta chain) was retrieved from a study of cytomegalovirus exposure and HLA in healthy donors. Looking at the study overall: There were just under 400 genotyped donors. Of these, 75% to 85% fell in the genetic ancestry cluster associated with self-reported Caucasian donors. Findings of the study overall: A later analysis associated 15,000 to 20,000 TCR beta sequences with HLA alleles at a 0.05 false discovery rate. The investigators catalogued 150 to 200 TCR beta chains as cytomegalovirus-associated.

Both 60 Vbeta primers and 13 Jbeta primers went into the PCR. Profiling relied on immunoSEQ multiplex PCR, and the TCRdb table lists in-frame clones only, not all of them. This sample lists around 110,000 clones; its ten largest clones have about 6.8%. While unrecorded immune exposures were likely, the donors were nominally healthy when sampled. A remark on this clone: Its antigen is currently unknown.

The CDR3 totals 15 residues. CDR1 SGHAT and CDR2 FQNNGV come from the germline V gene. Trimming removed 1 base at V and 0 bases at J, with 7 bases between. Sequenced: PBMCs. The clonotype originates from a man between 40 and 49 years old in good health and CMV-seropositive. V usage is TRBV11-2 and J usage is TRBJ1-5; D is undetermined. CDR3 protein: CASSLAGYSNQPQHF. The DNA for the CDR3 is TGTGCCAGCAGCTTAGCAGGCTATAGCAATCAGCCCCAGCATTTT.